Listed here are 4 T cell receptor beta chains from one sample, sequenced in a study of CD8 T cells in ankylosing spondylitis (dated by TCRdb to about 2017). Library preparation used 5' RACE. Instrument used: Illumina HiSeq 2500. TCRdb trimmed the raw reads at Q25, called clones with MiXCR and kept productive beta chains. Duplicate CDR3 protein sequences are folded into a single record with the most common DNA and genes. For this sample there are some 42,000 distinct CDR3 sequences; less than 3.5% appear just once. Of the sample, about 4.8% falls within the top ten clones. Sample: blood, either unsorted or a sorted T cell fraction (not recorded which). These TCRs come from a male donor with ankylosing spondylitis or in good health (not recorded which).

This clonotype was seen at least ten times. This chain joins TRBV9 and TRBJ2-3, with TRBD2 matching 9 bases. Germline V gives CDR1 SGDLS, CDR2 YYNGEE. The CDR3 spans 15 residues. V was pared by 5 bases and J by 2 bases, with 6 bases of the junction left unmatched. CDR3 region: CASRTIAGVTDTQYF. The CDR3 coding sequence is TGTGCCAGCAGAACCATAGCGGGGGTCACAGATACGCAGTATTTT.

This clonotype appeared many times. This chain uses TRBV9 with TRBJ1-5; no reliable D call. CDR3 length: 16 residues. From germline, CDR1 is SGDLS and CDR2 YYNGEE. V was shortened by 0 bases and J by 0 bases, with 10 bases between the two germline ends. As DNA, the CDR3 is TGTGCCAGCAGCGTAGGCGTCGGGAATAGCAATCAGCCCCAGCATTTT. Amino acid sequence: CASSVGVGNSNQPQHF.

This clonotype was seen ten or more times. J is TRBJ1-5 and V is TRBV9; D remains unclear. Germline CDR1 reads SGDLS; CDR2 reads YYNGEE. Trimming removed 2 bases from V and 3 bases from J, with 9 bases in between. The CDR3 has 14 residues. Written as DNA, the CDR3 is TGTGCCAGCAGCGTGTCCCCGGCCAATCAGCCCCAGCATTTT. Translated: CASSVSPANQPQHF.

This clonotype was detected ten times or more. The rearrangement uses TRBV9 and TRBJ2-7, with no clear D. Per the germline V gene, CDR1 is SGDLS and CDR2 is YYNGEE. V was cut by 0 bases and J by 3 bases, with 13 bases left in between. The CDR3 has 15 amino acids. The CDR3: CASSVGSTPLYEQYF. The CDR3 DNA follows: TGTGCCAGCAGCGTAGGAAGCACCCCGCTCTACGAGCAGTACTTC.